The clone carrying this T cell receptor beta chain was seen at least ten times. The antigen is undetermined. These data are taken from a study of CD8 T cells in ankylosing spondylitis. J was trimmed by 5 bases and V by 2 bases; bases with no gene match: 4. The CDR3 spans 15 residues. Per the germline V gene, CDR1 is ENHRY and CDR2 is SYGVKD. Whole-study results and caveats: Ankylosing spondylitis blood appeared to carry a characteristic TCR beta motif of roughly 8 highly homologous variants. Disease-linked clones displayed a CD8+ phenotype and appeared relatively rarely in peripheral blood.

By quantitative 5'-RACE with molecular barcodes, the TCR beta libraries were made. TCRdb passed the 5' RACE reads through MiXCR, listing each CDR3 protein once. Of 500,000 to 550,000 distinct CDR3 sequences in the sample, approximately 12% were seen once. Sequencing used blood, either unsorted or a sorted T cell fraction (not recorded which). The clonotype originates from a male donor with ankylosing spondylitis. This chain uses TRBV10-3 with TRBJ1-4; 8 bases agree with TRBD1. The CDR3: CAISETDRENEKLFF. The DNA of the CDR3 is TGTGCCATCAGTGAGACGGACAGGGAGAATGAAAAACTGTTTTTT.